This is a list of T cell receptor beta chains from one sample in a study of T cells in Graves' hyperthyroidism and ophthalmopathy. Each CDR3 protein is one row after TCRdb ran MiXCR on the multiplex PCR reads. The sample lists some 200,000 distinct CDR3 sequences, about a sixth occurring once. The sequenced sample consisted of blood. These receptor sequences come from a woman between 50 and 59 years old with Graves' hyperthyroidism. Both conserved end residues are part of each CDR3. Clone size is given for some rows only: seen once, a few or many times, or a class if the clone is expanded.

TRBV7-8 | 14 | many | CASSFQISNQPQHF
TRBV5-1 | 21 | . | CASSLAGVGTSGRSPYNEQFF
TRBV20-1 | 15 | many | CSAQKPGQGTYEQYF
TRBV9 | 15 | . | CASSVGLGSNTEAFF
TRBV29-1 | 15 | . | CSVEDWDAPNEKLFF
TRBV4-2 | 14 | many | CASSPDEGFYGYTF
TRBV14 | 17 | few | CASSHPGGERRTSEAFF
TRBV20-1 | 14 | few | CSGASGRWKDTQYF
TRBV9 | 15 | . | CASSWRSGSPGELFF
TRBV12-3/TRBV12-4 | 15 | few | CASSQSPERDGELFF
TRBV6-1 | 14 | . | CASSLAGRPDTQYF
TRBV27 | 16 | . | CASSSIPPGQGTEAFF
TRBV24-1 | 15 | many | CATSEFRGGRDEQYF
TRBV27 | 14 | . | CASSSDNNADTQYF
TRBV7-2 | 16 | many | CASRRTSGTSTDTQYF
TRBV3-1 | 17 | few | CASSQDGRPTGAYGYTF
TRBV4-1 | 16 | . | CASSQVGGTGSYEQYF
TRBV19 | 13 | . | CASSIEGAGEQYF
TRBV6-4 | 16 | many | CASSDGQGGGTDTQYF
TRBV6-2/TRBV6-3 | 15 | many | CASSYHSSIRDEQFF
TRBV7-9 | 16 | few | CASSSHWEGTYNEQFF
TRBV5-4 | 15 | few | CASRLNPSSYNEQFF
TRBV13 | 16 | . | CASSSGQFTGDYGYTF
TRBV12-3/TRBV12-4 | 17 | many | CASSTRPLAGGYNEQFF
TRBV2 | 16 | . | CASSVEGLSSTGELFF
TRBV5-1 | 13 | many | CASRGGAHNEQFF